This T cell receptor (beta chain) was profiled in a study of read filtering for tumor transcriptome and immune sequencing (dated by TCRdb to 2019 to 2021). Looking at the study overall: The cohort was composed of roughly 18 male and 14 female patients, with a mean age of about 68 years and an age range of roughly 45 to 85. TCR-region mapped reads per sample ranged from about 4 to 10.27 million with IR-seq versus only about 85 to 1,300 with RNA-seq. As a main aim, a read-filtering strategy for immune repertoire data was addressed, with the specific question being whether clonotypes supported by a single read should be removed. Under revised international staging, roughly eight patients fell into R-ISS I, about 17 into R-ISS II and 6 or 7 into R-ISS III. After DNase treatment, whole-transcriptome libraries were prepared with the TruSeq RNA Access Library Prep Kit. Using the same bone marrow samples, the study compared TCR repertoires obtained by targeted immune repertoire sequencing with those obtained by bulk whole-transcriptome sequencing. Beyond this particular receptor, the publication reports: In IR-seq, about 82% of clonotypes but 3.5% to 4% of total reads were represented by single-read clonotypes, whereas in RNA-seq, about 69% of clonotypes and almost 45% of reads were represented by single-read clonotypes. The correlation between IR-seq and RNA-seq shared clonotype proportions was increased by removal of single-read clonotypes. Compared with RNA-seq, IR-seq captured clonotypes at much higher depth and more reliably, and a smaller IR-seq throughput was enough to identify most shared clonotypes. The sorted CD138-negative fraction was composed of a mixed bone marrow immune population rather than of purified T cells.

Inclusive of the bounding cysteine and phenylalanine, the CDR3 is 15 residues long. Solely the CDR3 DNA is kept, with 45 bases framed from the first base. V is cut back by 3 bases and J by 11 bases, with 13 bases in the junction unmatched. According to the germline V gene, CDR1 reads SGHTA and CDR2 reads FQGNSA. Bone marrow was sampled from every patient at the time of active disease. Bone marrow mononuclear cells were isolated by Ficoll-Hypaque density gradient centrifugation. CD138-negative cells were obtained by negative selection after labeling with CD138 magnetic microbeads on a MACS separator, removing myeloma plasma cells. Purity of the isolated cells was checked by flow cytometry on an Attune NxT using CD138 antibodies. TRIzol reagent was used to extract total RNA, and a NanoDrop spectrophotometer was used to quantify the extracted RNA. Paired RNA-seq and IR-seq were performed on the CD138-negative bone marrow sample of each patient.

This clonotype was recorded at least ten times. Its antigen remains unidentified. Base quality data are lacking; no much larger clone is found one base away. TCR libraries were constructed from about 400 ng RNA using the Immunoverse kit, and molecular barcoded adaptors covering alpha/delta and beta/gamma chains were employed. TCR library preparation used the same RNA that went into transcriptome sequencing. Sequencing of TCR libraries was carried out on an Illumina HiSeq 4000 with 2 x 150 cycles. Processing in the source paper ran as follows. MiXCR aligned TCR reads to human V, D, J and C references and assembled the aligned reads into CDR3 clonotypes, with quality filtering and error correction included. The tcR package in R was used to analyze clonotype counts and gene usage diversity. For inspection of raw mapping reads, RNA-seq reads were mapped by STAR aligner version 2.5.3a onto GRCh37 of the human genome. To test how sequencing depth affected the clonotypes detected, IR-seq fastq files were randomly downsampled with Seqtk 1.3. The public reads were reanalyzed by TCRdb: fastp trimming at Q25, MiXCR alignment, in-frame beta chains only. Rows with one shared CDR3 protein collapse into an entry with the most common genes and DNA. In this record, the V and J calls reflect TCRdb's handling and not the investigators' own analysis. This sample lists about 130,000 distinct CDR3 sequences; 10% to 15% were detected once. The ten largest clonotypes hold 9.5% to 11% of the sample.

The receptor was derived from a donor at least 40 years old with multiple myeloma. The sequence links TRBV7-2 to TRBJ2-1; the central 7 bases match TRBD2. Sequenced: a population of CD138-negative cells sorted from bone marrow. The cell subset or site label of this sample denotes: bone marrow mononuclear cells depleted of CD138+ plasma/myeloma cells by negative magnetic selection. The CDR3 amino acid sequence is: CASSLGGGSTMKQFF. The DNA reads as follows: TGTGCCAGCAGCTTGGGGGGGGGGTCTACAATGAAGCAGTTCTTC.